A single T cell receptor beta chain is shown here with its context. Antigen unknown. The data are from a study of CD8 T cells in ankylosing spondylitis. Study-level points and caveats: Significantly higher representation of disease-linked clones was reported for matched ankylosing spondylitis synovial fluid.

Germline trimming cut 1 base from V and 8 bases from J; bases unmatched to any gene: 5. CDR1 and CDR2 from the germline V gene are SGHRS and YFSETQ. This CDR3 comprises 15 residues. From the 5' RACE reads, TCRdb called clonotypes with MiXCR, one entry per CDR3 protein. The table shows about 140,000 distinct CDR3 sequences, with 11% occurring only once. Material: blood, either unsorted or a sorted T cell fraction (not recorded which). The receptor comes from a female donor with ankylosing spondylitis or in good health (not recorded which). This chain uses TRBV5-1 with TRBJ2-1; 11 positions match TRBD2. As DNA, the CDR3 is TGCGCCAGCAGCTTGATAGCGGGAGGGTACGATGAGCAGTTCTTC. It is translated as CASSLIAGGYDEQFF.